The source of this TCR beta chain is a study of neurological immune-mediated disorders. Study results and limitations: The level of TCR clonal expansion was highest in patients with HTLV-1-associated myelopathy and lowest in multiple sclerosis, where it fell below the level seen in healthy controls.

Only a few counts were recorded for this clonotype. The antigen is undetermined. The junction departs from the called germline gene at one end, perhaps through a read error. Germline V gene lookup returns CDR1 SEHNR and CDR2 FQNEAQ (reference sequence). The CDR3 extends over 16 amino acids. cDNA synthesis was performed by 5'RACE with 10-nucleotide random UMIs. Each CDR3 protein gets one entry after TCRdb re-called the 5' RACE reads with MiXCR. The table lists about 71,000 distinct CDR3 sequences, 3.4% of them singletons. This sequence joins TRBV7-9 and TRBJ1-5; a weak D match, TRBD1 (5 bases). What was sequenced was PBMCs. The clonotype was recovered from a middle-aged man with multiple sclerosis. CDR3 sequence (DNA): TGTGCCAGCAGCCCTATCTTGCCTGACAGTAATAAGACCCAGAATTTT. It specifies CASSPILPDSNKTQNF.